This T cell receptor (beta chain) was sequenced during a study of PD-L1 blockade in urothelial cancer. After removal of 2 bases from V and 3 bases from J, the junction contained 5 bases not matched to a gene. Germline V CDR1 and CDR2: MNHEY, SVGAGI. CDR3 length: 16 residues. Assay used: immunoSEQ multiplex PCR; TCRdb lists only in-frame clones, some missing. Of roughly 90,000 clones in the sample, over 90% are singletons; the top ten hold roughly 9.4%. The sequence derives from a man between 60 and 70 years old with urothelial cancer. The source was PBMCs, collected around atezolizumab (anti-PD-L1) treatment. V and J are TRBV6-5 and TRBJ2-1, with TRBD1 identical over 9 bases. Written as DNA, the CDR3 is TGTGCCAGCAGTTACGCCTTGACAGGGGGCTACAATGAGCAGTTCTTC. Protein product: CASSYALTGGYNEQFF.